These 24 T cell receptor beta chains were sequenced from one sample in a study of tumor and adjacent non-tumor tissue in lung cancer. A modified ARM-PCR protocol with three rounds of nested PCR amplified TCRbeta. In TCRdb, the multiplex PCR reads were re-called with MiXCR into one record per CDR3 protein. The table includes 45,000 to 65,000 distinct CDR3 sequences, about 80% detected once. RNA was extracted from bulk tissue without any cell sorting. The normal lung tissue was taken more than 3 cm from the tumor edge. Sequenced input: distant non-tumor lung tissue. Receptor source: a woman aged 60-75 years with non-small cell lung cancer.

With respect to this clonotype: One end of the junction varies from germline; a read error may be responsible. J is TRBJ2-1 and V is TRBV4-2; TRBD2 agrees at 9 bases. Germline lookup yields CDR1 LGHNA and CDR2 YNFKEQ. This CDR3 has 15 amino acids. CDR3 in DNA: TGTGCCAGCAGTCAAGGTGGGACTAGCCGAATTGAGCGGTTCTTC. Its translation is CASSQGGTSRIERFF.

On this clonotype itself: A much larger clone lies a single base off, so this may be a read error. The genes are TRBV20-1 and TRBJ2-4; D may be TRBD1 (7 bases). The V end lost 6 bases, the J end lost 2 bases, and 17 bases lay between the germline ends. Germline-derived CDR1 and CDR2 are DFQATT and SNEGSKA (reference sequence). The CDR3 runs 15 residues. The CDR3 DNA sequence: TGCAGTGCCCCTTGGACAGGAGGGACCAAAAACATTCAGTACTTC. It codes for CSAPWTGGTKNIQYF.

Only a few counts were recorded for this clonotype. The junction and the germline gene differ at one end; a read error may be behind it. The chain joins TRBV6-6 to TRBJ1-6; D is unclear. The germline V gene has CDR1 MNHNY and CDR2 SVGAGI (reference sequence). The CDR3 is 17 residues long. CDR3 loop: CANSFAEESSYNSLLHF. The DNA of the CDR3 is TGTGCCAACAGTTTTGCTGAAGAGAGCTCCTATAATTCACTCCTCCACTTT.

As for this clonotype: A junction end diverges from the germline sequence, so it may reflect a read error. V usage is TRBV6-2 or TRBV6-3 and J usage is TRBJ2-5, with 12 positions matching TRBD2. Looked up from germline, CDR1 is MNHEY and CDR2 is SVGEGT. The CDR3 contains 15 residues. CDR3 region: CASSYSTSGRETQYF. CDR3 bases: TGTGCCAGTAGTTACTCGACTAGCGGGAGAGAGACCCAGTACTTC.

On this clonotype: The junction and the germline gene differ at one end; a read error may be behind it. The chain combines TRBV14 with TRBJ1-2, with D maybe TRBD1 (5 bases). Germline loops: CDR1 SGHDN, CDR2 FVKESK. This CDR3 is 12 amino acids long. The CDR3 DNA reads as TGTGCCAGCAGCCATCCGGGCGGGGACTACACCTTT. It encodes CASSHPGGDYTF.

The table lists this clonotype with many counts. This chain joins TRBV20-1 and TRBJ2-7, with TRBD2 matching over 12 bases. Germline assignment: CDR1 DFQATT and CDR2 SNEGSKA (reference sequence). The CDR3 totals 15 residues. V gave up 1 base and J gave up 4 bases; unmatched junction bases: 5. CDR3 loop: CSARVTSGSGYEQYF. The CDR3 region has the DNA TGCAGTGCTAGAGTGACTAGCGGGAGCGGGTACGAGCAGTACTTC.

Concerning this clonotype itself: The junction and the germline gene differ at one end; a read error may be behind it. The CDR3 DNA reads as TGTTCCAGCAGTATTAACGGGGGGACAGATACGCAGTATTTT. Translated: CSSSINGGTDTQYF. V usage is TRBV6-1 and J usage is TRBJ2-3, with 7 bases identical to TRBD2. This CDR3 has 14 residues. Germline V CDR1 and CDR2: MNHNS, SASEGT.

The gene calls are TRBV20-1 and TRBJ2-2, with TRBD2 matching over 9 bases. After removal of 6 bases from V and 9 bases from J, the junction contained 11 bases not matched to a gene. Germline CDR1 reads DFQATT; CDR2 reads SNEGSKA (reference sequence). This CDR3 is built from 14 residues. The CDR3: CSAAGLAGAWELFF. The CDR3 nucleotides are TGCAGTGCCGCCGGATTAGCGGGGGCCTGGGAGCTGTTTTTT.

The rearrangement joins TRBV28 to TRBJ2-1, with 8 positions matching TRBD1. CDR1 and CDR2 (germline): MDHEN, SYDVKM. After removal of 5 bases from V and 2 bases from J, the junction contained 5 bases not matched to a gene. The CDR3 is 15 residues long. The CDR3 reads CASSSRGRTYNEQFF. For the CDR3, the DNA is TGTGCCAGCAGTAGCAGGGGGCGCACCTACAATGAGCAGTTCTTC.

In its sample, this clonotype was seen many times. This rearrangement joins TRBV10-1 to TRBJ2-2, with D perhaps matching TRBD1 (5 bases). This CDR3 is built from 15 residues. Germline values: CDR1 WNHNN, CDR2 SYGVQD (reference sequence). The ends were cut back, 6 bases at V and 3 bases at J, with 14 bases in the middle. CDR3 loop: CASSPRQTHTGELFF. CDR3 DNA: TGCGCCAGCAGCCCGAGACAGACACACACCGGGGAGCTGTTTTTT.

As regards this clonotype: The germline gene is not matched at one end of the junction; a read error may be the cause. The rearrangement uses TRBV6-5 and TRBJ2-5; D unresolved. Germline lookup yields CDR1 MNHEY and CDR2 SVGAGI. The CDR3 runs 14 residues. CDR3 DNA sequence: TGTGCCAGCAGTCGGAGAGGTGGTCAAAAGACCCAGTATTTC. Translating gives CASSRRGGQKTQYF.

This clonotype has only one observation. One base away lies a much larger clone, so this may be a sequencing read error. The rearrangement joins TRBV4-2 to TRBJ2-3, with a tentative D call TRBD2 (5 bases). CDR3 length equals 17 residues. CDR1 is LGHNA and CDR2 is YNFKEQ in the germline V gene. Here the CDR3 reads CVSSQDWERSSTDTPHF. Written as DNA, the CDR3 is TGTGTCAGCAGCCAAGATTGGGAGCGGTCTAGCACAGATACGCCGCATTTT.

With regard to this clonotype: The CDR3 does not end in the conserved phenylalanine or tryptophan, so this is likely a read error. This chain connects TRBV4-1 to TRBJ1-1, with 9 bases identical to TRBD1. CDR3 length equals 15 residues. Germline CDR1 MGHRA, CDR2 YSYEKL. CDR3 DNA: TGCGTCAGCAGCCAAGAACAGGGGGCGAAGGCTGAAGCTTTCTCT. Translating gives CVSSQEQGAKAEAFS.

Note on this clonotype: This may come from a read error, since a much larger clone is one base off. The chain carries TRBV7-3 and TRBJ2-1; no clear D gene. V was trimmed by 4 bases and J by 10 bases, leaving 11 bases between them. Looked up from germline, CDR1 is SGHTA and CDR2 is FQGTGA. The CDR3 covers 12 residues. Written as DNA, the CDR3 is TGTGCCAGCAGCTCAACAGTGGTCGAGCAGTTCTTC. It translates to CASSSTVVEQFF.

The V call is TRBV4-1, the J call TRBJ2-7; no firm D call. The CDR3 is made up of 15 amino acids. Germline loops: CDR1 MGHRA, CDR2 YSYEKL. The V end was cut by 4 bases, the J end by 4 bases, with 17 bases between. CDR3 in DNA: TGCGCCAGCAGCCGAACATGTGCGAGCTCATACGAGCAGTACTTC. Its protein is CASSRTCASSYEQYF.

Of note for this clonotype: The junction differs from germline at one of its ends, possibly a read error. The CDR3 nucleotides are TGTGCCAGCAGGGACTACCGGGACAGGGGAGATACGCAGTATTTC. This codes for CASRDYRDRGDTQYF. The chain couples TRBV6-1 to TRBJ2-3; 10 bases map to TRBD1. Germline CDR1 MNHNS, CDR2 SASEGT. The CDR3 consists of 15 residues.

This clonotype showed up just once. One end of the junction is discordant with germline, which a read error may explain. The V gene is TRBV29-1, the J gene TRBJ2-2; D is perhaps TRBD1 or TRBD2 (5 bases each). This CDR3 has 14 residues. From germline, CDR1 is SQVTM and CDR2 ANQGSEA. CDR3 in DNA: TGCAGCGTTACAAGGACAACGAACACCGGGGAACTGGTTTTC. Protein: CSVTRTTNTGELVF.

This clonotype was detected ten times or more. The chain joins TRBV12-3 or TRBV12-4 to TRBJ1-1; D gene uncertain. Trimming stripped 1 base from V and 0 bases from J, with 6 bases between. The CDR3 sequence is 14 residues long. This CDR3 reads CASSLGPMNTEAFF. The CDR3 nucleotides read TGTGCCAGCAGTTTAGGACCGATGAACACTGAAGCTTTCTTT.

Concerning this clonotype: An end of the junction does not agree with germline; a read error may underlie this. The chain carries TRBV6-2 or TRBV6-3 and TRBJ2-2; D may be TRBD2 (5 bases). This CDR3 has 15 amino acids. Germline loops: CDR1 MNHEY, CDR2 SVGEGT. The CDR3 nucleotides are TGTGCCAGCAGTTCCCAGGAGGCCAACACAGGGGAGCTGTTTTTT. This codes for CASSSQEANTGELFF.

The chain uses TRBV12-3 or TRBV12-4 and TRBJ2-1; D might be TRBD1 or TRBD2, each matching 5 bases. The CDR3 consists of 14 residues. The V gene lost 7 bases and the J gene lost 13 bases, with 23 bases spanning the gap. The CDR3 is CASKFFGGRVEQFF. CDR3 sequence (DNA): TGTGCCAGCAAGTTCTTTGGGGGTAGAGTTGAACAGTTCTTC.

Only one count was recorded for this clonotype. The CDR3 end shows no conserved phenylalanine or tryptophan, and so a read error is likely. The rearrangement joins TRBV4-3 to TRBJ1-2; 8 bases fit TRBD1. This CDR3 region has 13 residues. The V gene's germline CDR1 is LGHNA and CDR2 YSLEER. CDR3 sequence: CASSQRTGNGYTL. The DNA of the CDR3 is TGCGCCAGCAGCCAAAGGACAGGGAATGGTTACACCTTA.

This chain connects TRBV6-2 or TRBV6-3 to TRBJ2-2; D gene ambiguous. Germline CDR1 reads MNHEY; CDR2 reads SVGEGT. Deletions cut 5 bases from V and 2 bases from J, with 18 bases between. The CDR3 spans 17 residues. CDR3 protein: CASSHTQQKTNTGELFF. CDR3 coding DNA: TGTGCCAGCAGTCACACCCAACAGAAGACCAACACCGGGGAGCTGTTTTTT.

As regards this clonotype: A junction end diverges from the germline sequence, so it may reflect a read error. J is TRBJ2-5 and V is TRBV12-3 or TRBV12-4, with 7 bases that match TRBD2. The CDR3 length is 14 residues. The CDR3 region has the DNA TGTGCCAGCTGTTTAAAGCGGGGCAGGAAGACCCAGTACTTC. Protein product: CASCLKRGRKTQYF.

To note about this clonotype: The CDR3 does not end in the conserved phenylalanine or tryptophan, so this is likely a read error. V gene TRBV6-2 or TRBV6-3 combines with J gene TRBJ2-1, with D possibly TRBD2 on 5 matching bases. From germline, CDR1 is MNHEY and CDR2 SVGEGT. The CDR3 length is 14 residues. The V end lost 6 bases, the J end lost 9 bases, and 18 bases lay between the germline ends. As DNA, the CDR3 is TGTGCCAGCAGGGAGAGGGAAACAAGGGTTGAGCAGTTCATC. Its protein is CASRERETRVEQFI.